These 30 T cell receptor beta chains originate from one sample sequenced in a study of blood T cell repertoires in COVID-19. Sequenced by immunoSEQ multiplex PCR; TCRdb stores in-frame clones only, minus some. Found here are 270,000 or so clones, roughly 84% of them singletons; the top ten hold under 3.5%. The material sequenced was peripheral blood. These TCRs come from a young woman with acute or convalescent COVID-19.

J is TRBJ2-7 and V is TRBV18; 7 bases match TRBD1. Trimming took 3 bases from V and 0 from J; bases not matched to a gene: 8. The CDR3 has 16 residues. Germline V gene data show CDR1 as KGHSH and CDR2 as LQKENI. The CDR3 spells CASSPTADRASYEQYF. In nucleotides, the CDR3 is TGTGCCAGCTCACCCACCGCCGACAGGGCCTCCTACGAGCAGTACTTC.

V and J are TRBV4-3 and TRBJ2-1; 12 positions agree with TRBD2. Germline-derived CDR1 and CDR2 are LGHNA and YSLEER. Trimming cost V 0 bases and J 7 bases; bases outside gene matches: 4. The CDR3 is 16 amino acids. CDR3 nucleotides: TGCGCCAGCAGCCAAGATCTAGCGGGAGGGTTTAATGAGCAGTTCTTC. Encoded protein: CASSQDLAGGFNEQFF.

This clone was counted only a few times. V is TRBV18 and J is TRBJ2-7, with 8 bases matching TRBD2. J lost 0 bases, V lost 5 bases, and 6 bases had no gene match. The CDR3 has 15 amino acids. Germline values: CDR1 KGHSH, CDR2 LQKENI. The CDR3 is CASSSLAGNSYEQYF. In DNA, the CDR3 is TGTGCCAGCTCATCTTTAGCGGGGAACTCCTACGAGCAGTACTTC.

This clone was counted a single time. CDR3 region: CASSLKTSGRDEQFF. CDR3 bases: TGTGCCAGCAGCTTGAAAACTAGCGGGAGGGATGAGCAGTTCTTC. The chain recombines TRBV5-4 with TRBJ2-1; 13 bases line up with TRBD2. Germline loops: CDR1 SGHNT, CDR2 YYREEE (reference sequence). The CDR3 covers 15 residues. V was pared by 1 base and J by 8 bases, with 3 bases of the junction left unmatched.

The chain has TRBV27 and TRBJ2-1, with 11 bases that match TRBD1. CDR3 length equals 21 residues. V gave up 6 bases and J gave up 8 bases; unmatched junction bases: 27. Germline V CDR1 and CDR2: MNHEY, SMNVEV (reference sequence). CDR3 protein: CASRTRDRGRGLAPREDEQFF. The CDR3 DNA is TGTGCCAGCAGGACCCGGGACAGGGGGAGGGGGCTAGCGCCCAGGGAGGATGAGCAGTTCTTC.

J is TRBJ2-1 and V is TRBV9; possible D gene TRBD1, 5 bases. The germline V gene encodes CDR1 SGDLS and CDR2 YYNGEE. The CDR3 extends over 14 amino acids. Trimming removed 3 bases from V and 2 bases from J, with 9 bases in between. The CDR3 region has the DNA TGTGCCAGCAGCGGGGGCTCGACCTACAATGAGCAGTTCTTC. This translates into CASSGGSTYNEQFF. Combining the CDR3 with reference TRBV9 and TRBJ2-1 gives the whole variable domain DSGVTQTPKHLITATGQRVTLRCSPRSGDLSVYWYQQSLDQGLQFLIQYYNGEERAKGNILERFSAQQFPDLHSELNLSSLELGDSALYFCASSGGSTYNEQFFGPGTRLTVL.

CDR3 loop: CASSLNRDRVYNEQFF. CDR3 DNA: TGTGCCAGCAGCTTAAACCGGGACAGGGTCTACAATGAGCAGTTCTTC. The chain links TRBV11-3 to TRBJ2-1, with 9 bases aligning to TRBD1. The CDR3 contains 16 residues. Germline lookup yields CDR1 SGHNT and CDR2 YENEEA. Germline trimming cut 2 bases from V and 3 bases from J; bases unmatched to any gene: 5.

The chain couples TRBV28 to TRBJ1-1; 7 bases agree with TRBD1. The CDR3 loop spans 14 amino acids. V shed 4 bases and J 0 bases; nucleotides not matched to a gene: 2. The V gene's germline CDR1 is MDHEN and CDR2 SYDVKM. The CDR3 region has the DNA TGTGCCAGCAGTTCGACAGGGCTGAACACTGAAGCTTTCTTT. This gives the protein CASSSTGLNTEAFF.

This rearrangement joins TRBV20-1 to TRBJ1-1, with 7 bases fitting TRBD1. Germline V gives CDR1 DFQATT, CDR2 SNEGSKA (reference sequence). CDR3 size: 13 residues. J was trimmed by 6 bases and V by 3 bases; bases with no gene match: 7. CDR3 loop: CSASGTARAEAFF. The CDR3 bases are TGCAGTGCTAGTGGGACAGCCCGGGCTGAAGCTTTCTTT.

The CDR3 DNA reads as TGTGCCAGCAGCTCGGGACTTACCTACGAGCAGTACTTC. This gives the protein CASSSGLTYEQYF. This chain connects TRBV5-5 to TRBJ2-7; TRBD2 might be the D (6 bases). The CDR3 covers 13 residues. The V gene's germline CDR1 is SGHKS and CDR2 YYEKEE (reference sequence). Deletions cut 3 bases from V and 2 bases from J, with 9 bases between.

This clone was observed once. The rearrangement uses TRBV19 and TRBJ2-1; 10 bases match TRBD2. With V trimmed by 7 bases and J by 6 bases, 6 bases remained unmatched. CDR1 and CDR2 from the germline V gene are LNHDA and SQIVND (reference sequence). CDR3 length: 14 amino acids. Here the CDR3 reads CASTRLAGVNEQFF. The CDR3, as DNA: TGTGCCAGTACGCGTCTAGCGGGAGTCAATGAGCAGTTCTTC.

The sample holds one count of this clone. The chain couples TRBV6-5 to TRBJ1-1, with D perhaps matching TRBD1 (6 bases). V was cut by 10 bases and J by 4 bases, with 16 bases left in between. Per germline, CDR1 MNHEY and CDR2 SVGAGI. This CDR3 is built from 13 residues. CDR3 nucleotides: TGTGCCACCAACAGAGCAGGGGCCACTGAAGCTTTCTTT. Translating it yields CATNRAGATEAFF.

The chain is built from TRBV19 and TRBJ2-7; tentative D call: TRBD2 (5 bases). The CDR3 has 12 amino acids. Germline assignment: CDR1 LNHDA and CDR2 SQIVND (reference sequence). CDR3 sequence reads: CRGPITCYEQYF. CDR3 nucleotides: TGTCGGGGTCCGATCACTTGCTACGAGCAGTACTTC.

In its sample, this clone was seen once. This rearrangement joins TRBV6-2 or TRBV6-3 to TRBJ2-1; 14 bases align to TRBD2. Germline-derived CDR1 and CDR2 are MNHEY and SVGEGT. The CDR3 is made up of 17 amino acids. The J segment lost 4 bases and the V segment lost 6 bases, leaving 8 bases of the junction unmatched. In DNA form, the CDR3 reads TGTGCCAGCAGCCCTCCGGGACTAGCGGGGGTTTACAATGAGCAGTTCTTC. Translated: CASSPPGLAGVYNEQFF.

The J gene is TRBJ1-1, the V gene TRBV5-1; TRBD1 aligns across 7 bases. The V and J ends lost 4 bases and 0 bases, in that order; junction bases with no gene match: 9. Germline CDR1 reads SGHRS; CDR2 reads YFSETQ. CDR3 length: 16 residues. In nucleotides, the CDR3 is TGCGCCAGCAGCCGAGGACAGGTCAACATGAACACTGAAGCTTTCTTT. It specifies CASSRGQVNMNTEAFF.

The chain combines TRBV19 with TRBJ1-5, with D maybe TRBD1 (5 bases). Germline V CDR1 and CDR2: LNHDA, SQIVND (reference sequence). The CDR3 extends over 19 amino acids. Trimming stripped 5 bases from V and 2 bases from J, with 25 bases between. The CDR3 coding sequence is TGTGCCAGTAGTTCCCCGGGGGGAATATTTGCTTGGGGCAATCAGCCCCAGCATTTT. Translated, it gives CASSSPGGIFAWGNQPQHF.

This clone was counted at least ten times. The chain links TRBV7-2 to TRBJ1-3, with 8 bases lining up with TRBD1. V lost 5 bases to trimming and J lost 0 bases; unmatched junction nucleotides: 6. The CDR3 extends over 16 amino acids. The germline CDR1 and CDR2 sequences are SGHTA and FQGNSA. Here the CDR3 reads CASSPGTGYSGNTIYF. Here the CDR3 DNA reads TGTGCCAGCAGCCCCGGGACAGGCTACTCTGGAAACACCATATATTTT. The entire variable domain, with the rest obtained from reference TRBV7-2 and TRBJ1-3, is as follows: GAGVSQSPSNKVTEKGKDVELRCDPISGHTALYWYRQSLGQGLEFLIYFQGNSAPDKSGLPSDRFSAERTGGSVSTLTIQRTQQEDSAVYLCASSPGTGYSGNTIYFGEGSWLTVV.

This clone was counted at least ten times. The chain has TRBV6-2 or TRBV6-3 and TRBJ2-1, with 11 nucleotides matching TRBD2. J lost 15 bases, V lost 4 bases, and 5 bases had no gene match. Germline V gene lookup returns CDR1 MNHEY and CDR2 SVGEGT. CDR3 length: 12 residues. CDR3 amino acids: CASSSRGTSGFF. The DNA for the CDR3 is TGTGCCAGCAGTTCCCGTGGGACTAGCGGGTTCTTC.

The genes are TRBV27 and TRBJ2-1, with 11 bases matching TRBD2. Germline values: CDR1 MNHEY, CDR2 SMNVEV (reference sequence). The CDR3 sequence is 15 residues long. J gave up 9 bases and V 0 bases, and 4 bases lay outside the gene matches. CDR3 sequence reads: CASSLSRLAGSEQFF. The CDR3 DNA reads TGTGCCAGCAGTTTATCACGACTAGCGGGAAGTGAGCAGTTCTTC.

The J gene is TRBJ2-7, the V gene TRBV28; no clear D gene. Trimming took 5 bases from V and 4 from J, leaving 6 bases between them. Germline-derived CDR1 and CDR2 are MDHEN and SYDVKM. The CDR3 runs 11 residues. CDR3 in DNA: TGTGCCAGCAGTCGGAGATACGAGCAGTACTTC. Amino acid sequence: CASSRRYEQYF. Full variable domain (rest looked up from reference TRBV28 and TRBJ2-7): DVKVTQSSRYLVKRTGEKVFLECVQDMDHENMFWYRQDPGLGLRLIYFSYDVKMKEKGDIPEGYSVSREKKERFSLILESASTNQTSMYLCASSRRYEQYFGPGTRLTVT.

J is TRBJ1-1 and V is TRBV6-5, with 8 positions matching TRBD1. The CDR3 is 16 amino acids. CDR1 and CDR2 (germline): MNHEY, SVGAGI. After removal of 0 bases from V and 5 bases from J, the junction contained 8 bases not matched to a gene. CDR3 residues: CASSYSRSHRGTEAFF. CDR3 nucleotides: TGTGCCAGCAGTTACTCGAGAAGTCACAGGGGGACTGAAGCTTTCTTT.

This clone has only one observation. This rearrangement joins TRBV13 to TRBJ2-3; 8 bases match TRBD2. The CDR3 totals 16 residues. Germline V gives CDR1 PRHDT, CDR2 FYEKMQ (reference sequence). With 2 bases clipped from V and 4 bases from J, the junction kept 8 bases outside the gene matches. The DNA of the CDR3 is TGTGCCAGCAGCTTATCCGGGACTAGTGCGTCAGATACGCAGTATTTT. It translates to CASSLSGTSASDTQYF. Using reference TRBV13 and TRBJ2-3 for the parts outside the CDR3, the full variable domain is AAGVIQSPRHLIKEKRETATLKCYPIPRHDTVYWYQQGPGQDPQFLISFYEKMQSDKGSIPDRFSAQQFSDYHSELNMSSLELGDSALYFCASSLSGTSASDTQYFGPGTRLTVL.

The V call is TRBV10-2, the J call TRBJ1-6; TRBD1 agrees at 10 bases. The CDR3 runs to 19 residues. V was pared by 8 bases and J by 0 bases, with 13 bases of the junction left unmatched. Per germline, CDR1 WSHSY and CDR2 SAAADI. The CDR3 DNA follows: TGCGCCAGCGGTCGGACAGGGGGAATGGGGAGCTCCTATAATTCACCCCTCCACTTT. As protein: CASGRTGGMGSSYNSPLHF.

The chain uses TRBV11-2 and TRBJ1-2, with D perhaps matching TRBD1 (6 bases). Trimming removed 3 bases from V and 7 bases from J, with 18 bases in between. This CDR3 spans 15 amino acids. Germline V lookup: CDR1 SGHAT, CDR2 FQNNGV. The CDR3 nucleotides are TGTGCCAGCAGCTTCCCTGCCGGGGGGCGGCGTGGCTACACCTTC. This encodes CASSFPAGGRRGYTF.

This rearrangement joins TRBV18 to TRBJ2-7; 8 nucleotides align to TRBD1. With V trimmed by 3 bases and J by 4 bases, 8 bases remained unmatched. The CDR3 is 15 residues long. Germline V lookup: CDR1 KGHSH, CDR2 LQKENI. The CDR3 loop is CASSPSSDRGYEQYF. The CDR3 DNA is TGTGCCAGCTCACCGAGTTCCGACAGGGGTTACGAGCAGTACTTC.

This rearrangement joins TRBV19 to TRBJ2-1; D might be TRBD2 (5 bases). The CDR3 length is 13 residues. Germline lookup yields CDR1 LNHDA and CDR2 SQIVND (reference sequence). Trimming removed 4 bases from V and 10 bases from J, with 14 bases in between. CDR3 residues: CASSRAPGREQFF. The CDR3 region has the DNA TGTGCCAGTAGTAGGGCCCCTGGGAGAGAGCAGTTCTTC.

V is TRBV19 and J is TRBJ2-1, with 10 bases aligning to TRBD2. Germline trimming cut 6 bases from V and 1 base from J; bases unmatched to any gene: 12. Germline loops: CDR1 LNHDA, CDR2 SQIVND (reference sequence). The CDR3 has 18 residues. The CDR3: CASSSKPSGSGSYNEQFF. The CDR3 DNA follows: TGTGCCAGTAGCTCCAAACCTAGCGGGAGTGGGTCCTACAATGAGCAGTTCTTC.

The chain is built from TRBV6-6 and TRBJ2-3; perhaps TRBD2 as D (5 bases). The CDR3 totals 16 residues. Trimming removed 6 bases from V and 0 bases from J, with 16 bases in between. Germline V lookup: CDR1 MNHNY, CDR2 SVGAGI (reference sequence). This CDR3 is CASRWLERTSTDTQYF. CDR3 in DNA: TGTGCCAGCAGATGGCTAGAAAGGACTAGCACAGATACGCAGTATTTT.

The V call is TRBV6-2 or TRBV6-3, the J call TRBJ2-7; 9 bases agree with TRBD1. With 6 bases clipped from V and 6 bases from J, the junction kept 9 bases outside the gene matches. Germline CDR1 reads MNHEY; CDR2 reads SVGEGT. CDR3 length: 14 amino acids. The CDR3 DNA is TGTGCCAGCAGCCTAGGACAGGGGAGTTCCGAGCAGTACTTC. This codes for CASSLGQGSSEQYF.

This clone was detected only a few times. The chain is built from TRBV25-1 and TRBJ1-6; TRBD1 aligns across 7 bases. Unmatched junction bases numbered 9, after V lost 4 bases and J lost 9 bases. Per germline, CDR1 MGHDK and CDR2 SYGVNS. The CDR3 contains 15 residues. The CDR3 nucleotides read TGTGCCAGCAGTGGTTCACAGGGGCTCGGTTCACCCCTCCACTTT. Translated: CASSGSQGLGSPLHF.